Listed here are 18 T cell receptor beta chains from one sample, sequenced in a study of cytomegalovirus exposure and HLA in healthy donors. This PCR relied on a set of 60 Vbeta primers and 13 Jbeta primers. Generated by immunoSEQ multiplex PCR, the TCRdb table keeps only in-frame clones and is missing some. The sample holds about 210,000 clones. Sequenced input: PBMCs. These receptors all come from a young woman in good health and CMV-seropositive.

This chain uses TRBV19 with TRBJ2-6; unclear D gene. Trimming left V 5 bases short and J 0 bases short, with 8 bases between. The germline CDR1 and CDR2 sequences are LNHDA and SQIVND (reference sequence). CDR3 size: 15 residues. CDR3 sequence reads: CASSAVHSGANVLTF. The CDR3 nucleotides are TGTGCCAGTAGTGCGGTTCACTCTGGGGCCAACGTCCTGACTTTC. The whole variable domain, remainder taken from reference TRBV19 and TRBJ2-6, is DGGITQSPKYLFRKEGQNVTLSCEQNLNHDAMYWYRQDPGQGLRLIYYSQIVNDFQKGDIAEGYSVSREKKESFPLTVTSAQKNPTAFYLCASSAVHSGANVLTFGAGSRLTVL.

This sequence joins TRBV5-1 and TRBJ2-5; 10 nucleotides agree with TRBD2. Germline V gives CDR1 SGHRS, CDR2 YFSETQ. CDR3 length: 14 residues. The ends lost 3 bases at V and 6 bases at J; junction bases unmatched: 5. The CDR3 region is CASSSGTSVQTQYF. The CDR3 bases are TGCGCCAGCAGCTCGGGGACTAGCGTTCAGACCCAGTACTTC.

The rearrangement links TRBV5-6 to TRBJ2-7; TRBD1 matches 7 bases. From germline, CDR1 is SGHDT and CDR2 YYEEEE. The CDR3 runs to 14 residues. The junction had 10 bases not matched to a gene; V was cut back by 5 bases and J by 5 bases. In DNA form, the CDR3 reads TGTGCCAGCAGATTCGACAGGGAAACGAACGAGCAGTACTTC. Its protein product is CASRFDRETNEQYF.

This rearrangement joins TRBV10-2 to TRBJ1-5; D is perhaps TRBD1 (5 bases). Trimming took off 0 bases at V and 4 bases at J, with 22 bases between the two ends. The CDR3 is made up of 19 amino acids. CDR1 and CDR2 from the germline V gene are WSHSY and SAAADI. CDR3 amino acids: CASSESYVGGEVRNQPQHF. In nucleotides, the CDR3 is TGCGCCAGCAGTGAGTCATACGTGGGGGGGGAGGTTCGGAATCAGCCCCAGCATTTT.

The chain links TRBV28 to TRBJ2-7; 7 positions agree with TRBD2. The trim removed 6 bases at V and 6 bases at J, leaving 8 bases unmatched. Germline CDR1 MDHEN, CDR2 SYDVKM. The CDR3 is 13 residues long. CDR3 sequence: CASRSPWTSEQYF. CDR3 nucleotides: TGTGCCAGCAGGTCGCCATGGACTAGCGAGCAGTACTTC.

The rearrangement links TRBV5-4 to TRBJ1-2, with D possibly TRBD1 on 5 matching bases. The CDR3 is 15 amino acids. The germline V gene has CDR1 SGHNT and CDR2 YYREEE (reference sequence). Trimming left V 2 bases short and J 6 bases short, with 17 bases between. CDR3 residues: CASSFQGLEGNGYTF. The CDR3 region has the DNA TGTGCCAGCAGCTTTCAGGGACTGGAGGGAAATGGCTACACCTTC.

The chain recombines TRBV18 with TRBJ2-7; TRBD1 matches 8 bases. Trimming cost V 2 bases and J 6 bases; bases outside gene matches: 6. CDR1 KGHSH and CDR2 LQKENI come from the germline V gene. CDR3 size: 14 residues. The CDR3 region has the DNA TGTGCCAGCTCACCAAGGCAGGGGGCGGTCGAGCAGTACTTC. Residues: CASSPRQGAVEQYF.

V is TRBV7-9 and J is TRBJ2-7; possibly TRBD2 for D (6 bases). The CDR3 covers 12 residues. V lost 5 bases and J 4 bases, leaving 9 bases between the germline ends. The germline gives CDR1 SEHNR, CDR2 FQNEAQ (reference sequence). CDR3: CASSRGEYEQYF. DNA for the CDR3: TGTGCCAGCAGCCGCGGGGAATACGAGCAGTACTTC.

V is TRBV9 and J is TRBJ2-5, with 8 positions matching TRBD1. Germline CDR1 and CDR2: SGDLS and YYNGEE. This CDR3 has 16 amino acids. Trimming at V came to 0 bases and at J to 1 base, leaving 5 bases not matched to a gene. CDR3 DNA sequence: TGTGCCAGCAGCGTAGGGACAGGGATACCCCAAGAGACCCAGTACTTC. This encodes CASSVGTGIPQETQYF. Supplemented by reference TRBV9 and TRBJ2-5, the full variable domain reads DSGVTQTPKHLITATGQRVTLRCSPRSGDLSVYWYQQSLDQGLQFLIQYYNGEERAKGNILERFSAQQFPDLHSELNLSSLELGDSALYFCASSVGTGIPQETQYFGPGTRLLVL.

The gene calls are TRBV2 and TRBJ2-2; 9 bases match TRBD1. The germline V gene encodes CDR1 SNHLY and CDR2 FYNNEI. The ends lost 10 bases at V and 3 bases at J; junction bases unmatched: 9. There are 15 residues in the CDR3. The CDR3 region has the DNA TGTGCCATGCTTGGACAGGGGCCTGACACCGGGGAGCTGTTTTTT. Its translation is CAMLGQGPDTGELFF.

V is TRBV11-2 and J is TRBJ1-4, with D tentatively TRBD1 (6 bases). Germline V lookup: CDR1 SGHAT, CDR2 FQNNGV. CDR3 size: 14 residues. Trimming removed 5 bases from V and 3 bases from J, with 10 bases in between. The CDR3 protein is CASSPDRPNEKLFF. The CDR3 nucleotides read TGTGCCAGCAGCCCCGACAGGCCTAATGAAAAACTGTTTTTT.

The chain recombines TRBV6-5 with TRBJ1-5, with 7 bases that match TRBD1. CDR1 MNHEY and CDR2 SVGAGI come from the germline V gene. CDR3 length: 15 amino acids. V was clipped by 6 bases and J by 1 base; unmatched bases: 6. The CDR3 coding sequence is TGTGCCAGCAGGCCAGGGGGATGGAGCAATCAGCCCCAGCATTTT. Translated: CASRPGGWSNQPQHF.

The chain joins TRBV4-3 to TRBJ2-7; a weak D match, TRBD2 (6 bases). The V and J ends lost 0 bases and 3 bases respectively, with 15 bases between them. The CDR3 extends over 16 amino acids. Germline CDR1 reads LGHNA; CDR2 reads YSLEER. The CDR3 DNA follows: TGCGCCAGCAGCCAAGAATTTGAGCGGGCTTACTACGAGCAGTACTTC. It codes for CASSQEFERAYYEQYF.

The rearrangement joins TRBV15 to TRBJ2-4; the D gene is possibly TRBD2 (6 bases). Germline CDR1 reads LNHNV; CDR2 reads YYDKDF (reference sequence). The CDR3 contains 15 residues. V was pared by 3 bases and J by 6 bases, with 15 bases between. CDR3: CATSRDPGTLNIQYF. Here the CDR3 DNA reads TGTGCCACCAGCAGGGACCCCGGGACTTTAAACATTCAGTACTTC.

V usage is TRBV5-1 and J usage is TRBJ1-2; 8 positions match TRBD1. The CDR3 totals 15 residues. Germline V gene lookup returns CDR1 SGHRS and CDR2 YFSETQ. Germline trimming cut 4 bases from V and 0 bases from J; bases unmatched to any gene: 5. The CDR3 DNA sequence: TGCGCCAGCAGCCCGCCAGGGGGCTCTAACTATGGCTACACCTTC. Residues: CASSPPGGSNYGYTF.

The CDR3 spells CASSWGQLNTEAFF. The CDR3 nucleotides are TGTGCCAGCAGCTGGGGACAGCTGAACACTGAAGCTTTCTTT. The chain carries TRBV5-6 and TRBJ1-1, with 7 bases lining up with TRBD1. This CDR3 region has 14 residues. The V and J ends lost 3 bases and 0 bases, in that order; junction bases with no gene match: 2. Germline values: CDR1 SGHDT, CDR2 YYEEEE.

CDR3 bases: TGCGCCAGCAGCTTGGAAACCCCCGGGGAAAAACTGTTTTTT. Encoded protein: CASSLETPGEKLFF. This rearrangement joins TRBV5-1 to TRBJ1-4; the D is unclear. The germline CDR1 and CDR2 sequences are SGHRS and YFSETQ. CDR3 length: 14 residues. With 0 bases removed from V and 8 bases from J, the gap between germline ends came to 11 bases. Full variable domain (remainder filled in from reference TRBV5-1 and TRBJ1-4): KAGVTQTPRYLIKTRGQQVTLSCSPISGHRSVSWYQQTPGQGLQFLFEYFSETQRNKGNFPGRFSGRQFSNSRSEMNVSTLELGDSALYLCASSLETPGEKLFFGSGTQLSVL.

This CDR3 reads CASSGGTEVYEQYF. The CDR3 DNA sequence: TGTGCCAGCAGCGGGGGGACAGAAGTCTACGAGCAGTACTTC. The chain joins TRBV7-9 to TRBJ2-5; D might be TRBD1 (7 bases). The DNA end lines up better with TRBJ2-7; the J call may be wrong. The CDR3 consists of 14 residues. Germline V gene data show CDR1 as SEHNR and CDR2 as FQNEAQ (reference sequence).